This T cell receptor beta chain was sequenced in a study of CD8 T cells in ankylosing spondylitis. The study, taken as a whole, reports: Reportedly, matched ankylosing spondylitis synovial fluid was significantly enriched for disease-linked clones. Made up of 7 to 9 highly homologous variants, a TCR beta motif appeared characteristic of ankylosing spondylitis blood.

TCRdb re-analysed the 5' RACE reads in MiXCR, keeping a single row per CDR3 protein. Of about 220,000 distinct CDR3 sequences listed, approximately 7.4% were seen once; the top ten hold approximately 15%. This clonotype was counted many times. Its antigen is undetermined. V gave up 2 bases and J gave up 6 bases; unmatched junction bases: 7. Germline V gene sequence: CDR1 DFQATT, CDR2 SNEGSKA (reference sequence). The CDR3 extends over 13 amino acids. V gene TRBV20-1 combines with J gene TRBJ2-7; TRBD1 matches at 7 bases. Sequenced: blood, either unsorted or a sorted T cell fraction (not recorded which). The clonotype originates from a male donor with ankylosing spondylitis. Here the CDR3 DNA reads TGCAGTGCTAGATTGGACAGGAGACCCGAGCAGTACTTC. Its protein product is CSARLDRRPEQYF.